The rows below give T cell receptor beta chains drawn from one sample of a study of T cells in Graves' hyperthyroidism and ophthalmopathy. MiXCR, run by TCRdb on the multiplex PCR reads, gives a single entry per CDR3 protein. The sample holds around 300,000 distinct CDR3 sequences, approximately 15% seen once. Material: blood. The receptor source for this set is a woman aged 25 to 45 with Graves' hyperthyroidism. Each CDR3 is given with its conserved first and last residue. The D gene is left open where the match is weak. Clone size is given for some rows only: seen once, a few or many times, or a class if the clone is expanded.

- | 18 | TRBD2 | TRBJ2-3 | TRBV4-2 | TGTGCCAGCAGCCAAGATTGGACTTTTAGCGGGAGAACAGATACGCAGTATTTT | CASSQDWTFSGRTDTQYF
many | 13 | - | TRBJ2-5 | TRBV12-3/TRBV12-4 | TGTGCCAGCAGTTTGGGGCAGGGGGAGACCCAGTACTTC | CASSLGQGETQYF
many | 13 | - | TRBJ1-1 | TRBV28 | TGTGCCAGCAGCCCTGGCGGCGGAGGTCAAATTTTCTTT | CASSPGGGGQIFF
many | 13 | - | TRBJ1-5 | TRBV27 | TGTGCCACAGCAATGGCGGAGTCTCAGCCCCAGCATTTT | CATAMAESQPQHF
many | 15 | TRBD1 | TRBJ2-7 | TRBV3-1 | TGTGCCAGCAGCCGCGGACAGGCCCCTACCTACGAGCAGTACTTC | CASSRGQAPTYEQYF
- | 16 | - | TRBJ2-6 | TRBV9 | TGTGCCAGCAGCGTTGGTTCCATCTCTGGGGCCAACGTCCTGACTTTC | CASSVGSISGANVLTF
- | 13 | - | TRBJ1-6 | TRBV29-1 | TGCAGCGTGGGGGACACTCTGAATTCACCCCTCCACTTT | CSVGDTLNSPLHF
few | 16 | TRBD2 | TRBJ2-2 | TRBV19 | TGTGCCAGTAGCCGGACTAGCGGGAGGGCCCCCGGGGAGCTGTTTTTT | CASSRTSGRAPGELFF
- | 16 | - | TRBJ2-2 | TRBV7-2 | TGTGCCAGCAGCTTAGTCCTCGGGAGAGCTTCCCGGGAGCTGTTTTTT | CASSLVLGRASRELFF
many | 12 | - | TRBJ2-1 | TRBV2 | TGTGCCAGTGGGGAGGGGGTAGGAGAGCAGTTCTTC | CASGEGVGEQFF
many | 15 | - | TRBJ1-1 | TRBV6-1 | TGTGCCAGCAGCAGGACAGCAGGCATGAACACTGAAGCTTTCTTT | CASSRTAGMNTEAFF
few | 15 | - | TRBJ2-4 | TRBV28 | TGTGCCAGCAGTTTGGACGCCCTAGCCAAAAACATTCAGTACTTC | CASSLDALAKNIQYF
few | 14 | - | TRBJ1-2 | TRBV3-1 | TGTGCCAGCAGCCCGGGCAGGGGAGGACGTGGCTACACCTTC | CASSPGRGGRGYTF
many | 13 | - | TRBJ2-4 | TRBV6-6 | TGTGCCAGCAGTTACAGGACAGAAAACATTCAGTACTTC | CASSYRTENIQYF
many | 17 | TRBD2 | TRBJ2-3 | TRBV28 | TGTGCCAGCAGTTCCCTTGGACTAGCAGATGCAAGAGATACGCAGTATTTT | CASSSLGLADARDTQYF
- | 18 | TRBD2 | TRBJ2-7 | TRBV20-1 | TGCAGTGCTAGACTTAGCGGGAGGGGAAGAGTAACTACTGGCGAGCAGTACTTC | CSARLSGRGRVTTGEQYF
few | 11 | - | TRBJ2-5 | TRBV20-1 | TGCAGTGCCGTAGCGTTGGAGACCCAGTACTTC | CSAVALETQYF
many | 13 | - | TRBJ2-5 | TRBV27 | TGTGCCAGCAGTTTATCGTTGACGGAGACCCAGTACTTC | CASSLSLTETQYF
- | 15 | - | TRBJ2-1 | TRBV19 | TGTGCCAGTAGTAACCTTGGAGGAACCTACAATGAGCAGTTCTTC | CASSNLGGTYNEQFF
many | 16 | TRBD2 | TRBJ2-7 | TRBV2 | TGTGCCAGCAGTGTCCCTATAGCGGGAGCGACCTACGAGCAGTACTTC | CASSVPIAGATYEQYF
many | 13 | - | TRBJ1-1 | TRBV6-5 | TGTGCCAGCAGTTACTGGGGGGCTAGTGAAGCTTTCTTT | CASSYWGASEAFF
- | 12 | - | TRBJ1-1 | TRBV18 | TGTGCCAGCTCACCGGGGGACCATGAAGCTTTCTTT | CASSPGDHEAFF
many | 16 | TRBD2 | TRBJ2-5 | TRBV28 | TGTGCCAGCAGTTCCATTTCTAGCGGGAGAGAGGAGACCCAGTACTTC | CASSSISSGREETQYF
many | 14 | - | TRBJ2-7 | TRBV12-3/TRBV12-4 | TGTGCCAGCAGCCCTCCCCGGTACTCCTACGAGCAGTACTTC | CASSPPRYSYEQYF
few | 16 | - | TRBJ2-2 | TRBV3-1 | TGTGCCAGCAGCCAAGATCCAGGATCGAACACCGGGGAGCTGTTTTTT | CASSQDPGSNTGELFF
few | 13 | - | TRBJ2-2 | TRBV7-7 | TGTGCTAGCAGCACCTCGAACACCGGGGAGCTGTTTTTT | CASSTSNTGELFF